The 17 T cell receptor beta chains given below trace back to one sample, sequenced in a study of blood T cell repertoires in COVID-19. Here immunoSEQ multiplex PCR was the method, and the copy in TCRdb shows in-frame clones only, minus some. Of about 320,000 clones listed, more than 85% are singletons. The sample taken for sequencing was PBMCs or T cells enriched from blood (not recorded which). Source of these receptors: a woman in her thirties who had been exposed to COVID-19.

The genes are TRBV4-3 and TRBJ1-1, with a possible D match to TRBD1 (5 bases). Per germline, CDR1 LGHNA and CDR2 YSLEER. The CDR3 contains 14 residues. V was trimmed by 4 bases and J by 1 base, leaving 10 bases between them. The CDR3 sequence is CASSLGTGNTEAFF. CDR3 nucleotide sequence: TGCGCCAGCAGCCTAGGAACAGGGAACACTGAAGCTTTCTTT.

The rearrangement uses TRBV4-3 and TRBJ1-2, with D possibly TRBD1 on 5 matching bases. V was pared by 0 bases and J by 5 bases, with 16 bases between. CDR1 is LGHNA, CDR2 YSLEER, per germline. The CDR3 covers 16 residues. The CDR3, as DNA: TGCGCCAGCAGCCAAGACAGGACAAATACACGTTATGGCTACACCTTC. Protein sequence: CASSQDRTNTRYGYTF.

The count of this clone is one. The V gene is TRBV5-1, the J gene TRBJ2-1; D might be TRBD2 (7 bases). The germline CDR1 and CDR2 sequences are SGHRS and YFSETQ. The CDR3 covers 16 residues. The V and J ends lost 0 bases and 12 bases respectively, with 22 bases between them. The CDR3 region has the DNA TGCGCCAGCAGCTTGGCCTCGGGCGGGGGCCCGTGGGGGCAGTTCTTC. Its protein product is CASSLASGGGPWGQFF.

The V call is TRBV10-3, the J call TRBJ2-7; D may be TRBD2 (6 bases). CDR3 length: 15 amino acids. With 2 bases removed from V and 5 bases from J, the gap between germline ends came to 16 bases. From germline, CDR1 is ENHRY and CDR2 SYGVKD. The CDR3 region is CAISERTGLSHEQYF. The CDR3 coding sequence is TGTGCCATCAGTGAGAGGACGGGACTTTCCCACGAGCAGTACTTC.

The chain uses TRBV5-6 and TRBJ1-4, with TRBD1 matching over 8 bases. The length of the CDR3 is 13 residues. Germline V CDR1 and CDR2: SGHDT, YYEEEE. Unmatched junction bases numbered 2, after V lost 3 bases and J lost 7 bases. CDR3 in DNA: TGTGCCAGCAGCTACAGGGGGTTTGAAAAACTGTTTTTT. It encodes CASSYRGFEKLFF.

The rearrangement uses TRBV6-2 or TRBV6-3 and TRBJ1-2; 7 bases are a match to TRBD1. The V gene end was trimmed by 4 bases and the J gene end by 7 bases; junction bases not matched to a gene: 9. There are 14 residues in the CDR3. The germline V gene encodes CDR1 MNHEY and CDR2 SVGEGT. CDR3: CASSSLGTAGGYTF. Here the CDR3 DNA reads TGTGCCAGCAGTTCCCTCGGGACAGCTGGTGGCTACACCTTC.

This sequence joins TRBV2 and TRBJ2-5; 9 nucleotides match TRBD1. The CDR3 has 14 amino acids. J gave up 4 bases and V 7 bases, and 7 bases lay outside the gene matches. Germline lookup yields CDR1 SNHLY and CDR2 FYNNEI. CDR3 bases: TGTGCCAGCAAGACAGGGGGATTAGGAGAGACCCAGTACTTC. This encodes CASKTGGLGETQYF.

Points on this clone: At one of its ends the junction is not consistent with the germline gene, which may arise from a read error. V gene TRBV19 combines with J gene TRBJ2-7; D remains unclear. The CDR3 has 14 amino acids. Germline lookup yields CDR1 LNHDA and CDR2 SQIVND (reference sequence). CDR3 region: CASSIDLWSEREEF. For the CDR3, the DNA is TGTGCCAGTAGTATAGATCTGTGGTCTGAGAGAGAGGAGTTC.

CDR3 protein: CAWSRGTGRPSNYGYTF. The CDR3, as DNA: TGTGCCTGGAGCAGGGGGACAGGGCGCCCTTCTAACTATGGCTACACCTTC. The chain uses TRBV30 and TRBJ1-2; TRBD1 aligns across 9 bases. In germline, CDR1 is GTSNPN, CDR2 SVGIG (reference sequence). The junction had 11 bases not matched to a gene; V was cut back by 3 bases and J by 0 bases. This CDR3 region has 17 residues.

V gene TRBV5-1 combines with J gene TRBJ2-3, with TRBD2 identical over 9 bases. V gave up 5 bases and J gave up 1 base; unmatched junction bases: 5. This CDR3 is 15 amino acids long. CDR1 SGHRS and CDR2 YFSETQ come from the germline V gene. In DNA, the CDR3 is TGCGCCAGCAGGGTTCTAGCGGGGCGCACAGATACGCAGTATTTT. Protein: CASRVLAGRTDTQYF.

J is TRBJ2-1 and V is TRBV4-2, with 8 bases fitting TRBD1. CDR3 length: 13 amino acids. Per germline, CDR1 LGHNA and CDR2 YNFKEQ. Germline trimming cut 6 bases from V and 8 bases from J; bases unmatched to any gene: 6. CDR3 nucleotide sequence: TGTGCCAGCAGGGGGACAGGTGACGATGAGCAGTTCTTC. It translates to CASRGTGDDEQFF.

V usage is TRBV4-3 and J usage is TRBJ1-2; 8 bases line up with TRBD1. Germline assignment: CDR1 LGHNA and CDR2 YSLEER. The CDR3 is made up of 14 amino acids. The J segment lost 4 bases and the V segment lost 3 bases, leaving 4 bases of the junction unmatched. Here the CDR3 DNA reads TGCGCCAGCAGCCAGCCGGGACAGGTCTATGGCTACACCTTC. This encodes CASSQPGQVYGYTF.

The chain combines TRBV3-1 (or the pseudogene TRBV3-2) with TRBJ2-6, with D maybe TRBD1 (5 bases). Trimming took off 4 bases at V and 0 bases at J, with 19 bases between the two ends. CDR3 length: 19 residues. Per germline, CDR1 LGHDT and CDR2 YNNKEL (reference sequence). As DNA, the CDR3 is TGTGCCAGCAGCCCCTCATGGGGCAGTGCCAGCTCTGGGGCCAACGTCCTGACTTTC. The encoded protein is CASSPSWGSASSGANVLTF.

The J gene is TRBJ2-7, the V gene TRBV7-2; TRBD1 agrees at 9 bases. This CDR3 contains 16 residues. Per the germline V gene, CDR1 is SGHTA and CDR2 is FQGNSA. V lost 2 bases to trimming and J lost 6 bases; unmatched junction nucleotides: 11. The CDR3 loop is CASSLSSTGGLREQYF. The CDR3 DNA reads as TGTGCCAGCAGCTTAAGTAGCACAGGGGGCTTACGCGAGCAGTACTTC.

CDR3 sequence (DNA): TGTGCCAGCTGGCAGGGGAGATATCAGCCCCAGCATTTT. Translating it yields CASWQGRYQPQHF. This chain links TRBV28 with TRBJ1-5, with D possibly being TRBD1 (6 bases). The germline gives CDR1 MDHEN, CDR2 SYDVKM. V lost 8 bases and J 5 bases, leaving 13 bases between the germline ends. This CDR3 contains 13 residues.

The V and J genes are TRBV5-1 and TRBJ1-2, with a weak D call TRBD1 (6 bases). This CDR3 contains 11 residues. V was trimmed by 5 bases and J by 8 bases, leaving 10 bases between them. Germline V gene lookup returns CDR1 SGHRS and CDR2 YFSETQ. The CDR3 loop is CASRRQAGYTF. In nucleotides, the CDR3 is TGCGCCAGCAGGAGACAGGCCGGCTACACCTTC.

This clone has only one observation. The CDR3 region has the DNA TGTGCCAGCAGCTTTAGAGTAACCTATGGCTACACCTTC. Amino acids: CASSFRVTYGYTF. The chain carries TRBV5-6 and TRBJ1-2; D not resolved. Germline CDR1 SGHDT, CDR2 YYEEEE. V dropped 2 bases and J dropped 4 bases, with 9 bases sitting between them. CDR3 size: 13 residues.